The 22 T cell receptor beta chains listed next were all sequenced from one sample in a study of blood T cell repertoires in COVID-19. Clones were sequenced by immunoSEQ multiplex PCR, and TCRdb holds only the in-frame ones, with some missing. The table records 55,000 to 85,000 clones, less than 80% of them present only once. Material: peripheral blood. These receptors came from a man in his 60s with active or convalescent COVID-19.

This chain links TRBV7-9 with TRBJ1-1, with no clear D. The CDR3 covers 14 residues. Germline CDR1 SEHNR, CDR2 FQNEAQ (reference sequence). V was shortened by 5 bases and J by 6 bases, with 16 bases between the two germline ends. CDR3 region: CASSDFERGPEAFF. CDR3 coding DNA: TGTGCCAGCAGCGACTTCGAGCGAGGCCCTGAAGCTTTCTTT.

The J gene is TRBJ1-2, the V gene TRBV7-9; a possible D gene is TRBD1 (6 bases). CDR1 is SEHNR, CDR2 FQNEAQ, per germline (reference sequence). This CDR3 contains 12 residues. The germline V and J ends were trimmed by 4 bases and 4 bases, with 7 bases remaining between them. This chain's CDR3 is CASSWDTYGYTF. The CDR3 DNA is TGTGCCAGCAGCTGGGACACCTATGGCTACACCTTC.

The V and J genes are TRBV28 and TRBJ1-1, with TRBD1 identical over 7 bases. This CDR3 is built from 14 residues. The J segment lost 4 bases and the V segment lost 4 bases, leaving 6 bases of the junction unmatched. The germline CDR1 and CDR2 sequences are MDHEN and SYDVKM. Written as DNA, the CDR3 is TGTGCCAGCAGTTCACAGGGGTGGGCCACTGAAGCTTTCTTT. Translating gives CASSSQGWATEAFF.

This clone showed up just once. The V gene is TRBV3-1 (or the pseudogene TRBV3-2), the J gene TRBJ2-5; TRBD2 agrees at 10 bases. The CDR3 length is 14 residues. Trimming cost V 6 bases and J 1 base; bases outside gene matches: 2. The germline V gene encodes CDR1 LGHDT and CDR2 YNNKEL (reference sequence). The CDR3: CASRASGSQETQYF. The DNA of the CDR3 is TGTGCCAGCAGGGCTAGCGGGAGCCAAGAGACCCAGTACTTC.

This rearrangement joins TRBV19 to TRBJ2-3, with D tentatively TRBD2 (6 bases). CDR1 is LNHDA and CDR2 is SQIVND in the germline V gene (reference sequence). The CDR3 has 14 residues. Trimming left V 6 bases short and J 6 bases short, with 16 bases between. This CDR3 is CASSLRVAEDTQYF. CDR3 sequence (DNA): TGTGCCAGTAGCCTCCGGGTAGCGGAGGATACGCAGTATTTT.

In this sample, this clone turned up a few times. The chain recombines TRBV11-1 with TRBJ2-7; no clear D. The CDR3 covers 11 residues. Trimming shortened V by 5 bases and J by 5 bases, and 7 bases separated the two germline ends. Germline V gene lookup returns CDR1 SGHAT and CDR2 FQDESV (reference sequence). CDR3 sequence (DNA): TGTGCCAGCAGCCAAACTAACGAGCAGTACTTC. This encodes CASSQTNEQYF. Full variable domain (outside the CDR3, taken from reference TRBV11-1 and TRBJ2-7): EAEVAQSPRYKITEKSQAVAFWCDPISGHATLYWYRQILGQGPELLVQFQDESVVDDSQLPKDRFSAERLKGVDSTLKIQPAELGDSAMYLCASSQTNEQYFGPGTRLTVT.

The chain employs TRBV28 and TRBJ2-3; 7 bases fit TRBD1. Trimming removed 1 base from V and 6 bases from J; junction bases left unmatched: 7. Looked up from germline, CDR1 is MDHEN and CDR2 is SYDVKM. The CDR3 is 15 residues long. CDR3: CASSLYTLGGDTQYF. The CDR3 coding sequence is TGTGCCAGCAGTTTATACACACTAGGGGGCGATACGCAGTATTTT.

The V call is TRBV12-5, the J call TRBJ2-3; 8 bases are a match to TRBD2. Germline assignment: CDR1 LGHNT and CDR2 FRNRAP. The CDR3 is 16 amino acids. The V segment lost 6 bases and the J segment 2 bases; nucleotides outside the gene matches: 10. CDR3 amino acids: CASGPGLAGNTDTQYF. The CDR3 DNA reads TGTGCTAGTGGCCCCGGGTTAGCGGGGAACACAGATACGCAGTATTTT.

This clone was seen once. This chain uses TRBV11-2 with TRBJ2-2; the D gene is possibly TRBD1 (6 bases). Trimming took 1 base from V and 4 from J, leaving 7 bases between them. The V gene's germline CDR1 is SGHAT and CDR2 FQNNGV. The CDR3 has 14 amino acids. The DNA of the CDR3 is TGTGCCAGCAGCTTAGCCAGGGGCACCGGGGAGCTGTTTTTT. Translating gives CASSLARGTGELFF. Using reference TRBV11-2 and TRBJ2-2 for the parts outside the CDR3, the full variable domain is EAGVAQSPRYKIIEKRQSVAFWCNPISGHATLYWYQQILGQGPKLLIQFQNNGVVDDSQLPKDRFSAERLKGVDSTLKIQPAKLEDSAVYLCASSLARGTGELFFGEGSRLTVL.

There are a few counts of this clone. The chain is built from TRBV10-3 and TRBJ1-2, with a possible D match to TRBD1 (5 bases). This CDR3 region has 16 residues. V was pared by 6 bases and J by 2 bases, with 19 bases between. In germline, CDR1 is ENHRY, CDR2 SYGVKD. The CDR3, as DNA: TGTGCCATCAGCCCGAGCGTTGTCAGACAGAACTATGGCTACACCTTC. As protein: CAISPSVVRQNYGYTF.

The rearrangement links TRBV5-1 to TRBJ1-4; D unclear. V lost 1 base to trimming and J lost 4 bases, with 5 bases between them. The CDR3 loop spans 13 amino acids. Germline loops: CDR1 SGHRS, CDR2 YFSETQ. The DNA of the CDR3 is TGCGCCAGCAGCTTGAGGAGTAATGAAAAACTGTTTTTT. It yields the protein CASSLRSNEKLFF.

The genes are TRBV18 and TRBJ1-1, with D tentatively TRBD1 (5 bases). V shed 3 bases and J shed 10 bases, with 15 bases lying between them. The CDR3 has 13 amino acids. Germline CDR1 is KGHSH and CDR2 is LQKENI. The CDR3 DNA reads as TGTGCCAGCTCACCTTTGACCCGGGGGGGAGCTTTCTTT. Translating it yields CASSPLTRGGAFF.

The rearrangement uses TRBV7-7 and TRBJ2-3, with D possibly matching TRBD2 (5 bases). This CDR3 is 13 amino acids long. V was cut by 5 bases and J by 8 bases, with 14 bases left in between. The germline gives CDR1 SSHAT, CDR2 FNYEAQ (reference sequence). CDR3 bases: TGTGCCAGCAGCATATCCTCCCGGGGTACGCAGTATTTT. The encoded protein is CASSISSRGTQYF.

The CDR3 region is CASRSRQGVQTEAFF. The CDR3 region has the DNA TGTGCCAGCAGAAGCCGACAGGGGGTACAAACTGAAGCTTTCTTT. The chain joins TRBV6-5 to TRBJ1-1; 9 nucleotides agree with TRBD1. The trim removed 6 bases at V and 5 bases at J, leaving 10 bases unmatched. Germline CDR1 and CDR2: MNHEY and SVGAGI. The CDR3 has 15 amino acids.

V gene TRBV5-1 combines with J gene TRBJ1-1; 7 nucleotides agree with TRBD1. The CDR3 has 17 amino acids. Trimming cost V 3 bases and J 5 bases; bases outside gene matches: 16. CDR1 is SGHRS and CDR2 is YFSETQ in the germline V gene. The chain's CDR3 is CASSSDRRTGEWTEAFF. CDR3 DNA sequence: TGCGCCAGCAGCTCCGATCGTAGAACAGGGGAGTGGACTGAAGCTTTCTTT.

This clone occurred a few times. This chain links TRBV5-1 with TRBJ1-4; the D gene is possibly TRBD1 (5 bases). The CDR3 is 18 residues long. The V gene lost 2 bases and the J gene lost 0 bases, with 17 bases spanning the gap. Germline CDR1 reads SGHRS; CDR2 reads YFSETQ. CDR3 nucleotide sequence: TGCGCCAGCAGCTTAGGCCGGGGGGGATTTGCAACTAATGAAAAACTGTTTTTT. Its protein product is CASSLGRGGFATNEKLFF.

The CDR3 DNA sequence: TGTGCCAGCAGCCCCGGGGTCCAAGAGACCCAGTACTTC. Its translation is CASSPGVQETQYF. The chain recombines TRBV9 with TRBJ2-5, with D possibly matching TRBD2 (5 bases). Germline-derived CDR1 and CDR2 are SGDLS and YYNGEE. Trimming cost V 4 bases and J 1 base, with 8 bases left between them. The CDR3 length is 13 residues. The whole variable domain, remainder taken from reference TRBV9 and TRBJ2-5, is DSGVTQTPKHLITATGQRVTLRCSPRSGDLSVYWYQQSLDQGLQFLIQYYNGEERAKGNILERFSAQQFPDLHSELNLSSLELGDSALYFCASSPGVQETQYFGPGTRLLVL.

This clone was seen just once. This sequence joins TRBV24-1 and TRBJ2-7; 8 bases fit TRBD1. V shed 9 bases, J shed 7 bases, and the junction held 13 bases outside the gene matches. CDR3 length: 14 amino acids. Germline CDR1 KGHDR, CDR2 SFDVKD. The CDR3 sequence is CATQGQGGSGEQYF. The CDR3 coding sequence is TGTGCCACCCAAGGACAGGGCGGGTCGGGTGAGCAGTACTTC.

The DNA of the CDR3 is TGTGCCAGCAGCTTAGACCGGGACAGGGTTATAACCGGGGAGCTGTTTTTT. This translates into CASSLDRDRVITGELFF. The V and J genes are TRBV7-2 and TRBJ2-2, with 9 positions matching TRBD1. V shed 1 base and J 5 bases; nucleotides not matched to a gene: 8. CDR3 length equals 17 residues. Germline lookup yields CDR1 SGHTA and CDR2 FQGNSA.

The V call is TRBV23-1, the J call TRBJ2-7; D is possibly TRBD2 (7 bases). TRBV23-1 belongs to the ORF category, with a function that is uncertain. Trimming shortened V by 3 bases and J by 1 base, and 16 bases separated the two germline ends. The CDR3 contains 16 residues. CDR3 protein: CASSHQRGGISYEQYF. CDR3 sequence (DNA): TGCGCCAGCAGTCATCAGAGGGGGGGAATATCCTACGAGCAGTACTTC.

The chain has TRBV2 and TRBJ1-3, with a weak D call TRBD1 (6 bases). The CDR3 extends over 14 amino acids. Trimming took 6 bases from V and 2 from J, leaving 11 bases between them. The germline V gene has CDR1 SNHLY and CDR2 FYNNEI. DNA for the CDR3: TGTGCCAGCAGATACAGGGAAACTGGAAACACCATATATTTT. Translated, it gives CASRYRETGNTIYF.

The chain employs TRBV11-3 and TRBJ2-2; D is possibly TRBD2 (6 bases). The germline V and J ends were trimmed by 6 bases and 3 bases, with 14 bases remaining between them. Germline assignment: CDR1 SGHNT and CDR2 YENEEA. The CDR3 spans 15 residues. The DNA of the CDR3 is TGTGCCAGCAGTCCGGGGGTGGCATACACCGGGGAGCTGTTTTTT. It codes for CASSPGVAYTGELFF.